This T cell receptor beta chain came from a study of T-cell reconstitution after alpha-beta-depleted transplantation in children. For TCRbeta, the library was prepared with unique molecular identifiers. A single record per CDR3 protein comes from TCRdb applying MiXCR to the PCR reads. The data hold roughly 500,000 distinct CDR3 sequences, with 30% to 35% observed a single time. The sequences come from PBMCs from the stem cell graft donor, collected from the stem cell graft. This receptor was taken from a human donor who donated a stem cell graft to a child with aplastic anemia.

The CDR3 DNA is TGCAGTGCTAGAGGTCGAGCGGGAGTTTACAATGAGCAGTTCTTC. Protein sequence: CSARGRAGVYNEQFF. V usage is TRBV20-1 and J usage is TRBJ2-1; 8 positions match TRBD2. CDR1 DFQATT and CDR2 SNEGSKA come from the germline V gene (reference sequence). The CDR3 runs 15 residues. After removal of 1 base from V and 4 bases from J, the junction contained 6 bases not matched to a gene.